This T cell receptor (beta chain) was profiled in a study of blood T cell repertoires in COVID-19. In the study overall: Acute and convalescent COVID-19 samples came from the United States, Italy and Spain.

This CDR3 region has 19 residues. Trimming took off 2 bases at V and 0 bases at J, with 20 bases between the two ends. The germline V gene has CDR1 MGHRA and CDR2 YSYEKL. In the original workflow: The authors estimated nucleated cell counts from reference gene primer amplification. Method: immunoSEQ multiplex PCR; TCRdb's copy keeps in-frame clones and lacks some. The D gene and trimming were derived from the DNA, and the V and J assignments and clone size from that table. The table lists about 190,000 clones, 84% of them singletons. Material for sequencing was peripheral blood. The chain links TRBV4-1 to TRBJ2-1; D possibly corresponds to TRBD2 (5 bases). The source is an older woman with active or convalescent COVID-19. The CDR3 region is CASSQREEGGSSSYNEQFF. In DNA form, the CDR3 reads TGCGCCAGCAGCCAAAGAGAAGAGGGTGGATCAAGCTCCTACAATGAGCAGTTCTTC.